This T cell receptor beta chain comes out of a study of radiation and T cells in renal cell carcinoma. Overall study: Nephrectomy followed 15 Gy stereotactic body radiation by 4 weeks.

Trimming left V 3 bases short and J 5 bases short, with 9 bases between. CDR1 SQVTM and CDR2 ANQGSEA come from the germline V gene. The CDR3 spans 12 residues. Regarding the study as a whole: Without pretreatment biopsies, baseline tumor clonotype presence was undetermined. From baseline, blood top tumor clonotypes peaked at 2 weeks post-radiation.

Only in-frame clones appear in the TCRdb table, and some are missing; sequencing was by immunoSEQ multiplex PCR. The repertoire holds some 120,000 clones, with 75% to 90% as singletons. Time point specified: blood 2 weeks post-SBRT. The treatment was: 15 Gy SBRT to primary tumor, nephrectomy 4 weeks later. Serial blood draws occurred at baseline and 2 and 4 weeks post-SBRT. With respect to this clone: What it binds is not known.

This TCR was sampled from a woman in her fifties or sixties with renal cell carcinoma. The chain employs TRBV29-1 and TRBJ2-3; D uncertain. Sequenced material: blood, taken from a patient whose treatment included radiotherapy and nephrectomy. The CDR3 loop reads CSVEGNGDTQYF. CDR3 sequence (DNA): TGCAGCGTTGAGGGCAATGGAGATACGCAGTATTTT.